There are a few counts of the clone carrying this TCR beta chain. The time point here: pre-sensitization, week 0. Treatment: therapeutic diphenylcyclopropenone sensitization with weekly scalp DPC. TCRdb reanalysed the RACE reads using MiXCR and keeps one entry per CDR3 protein. The data show about 180,000 distinct CDR3 sequences, 25% to 30% seen once. This CDR3 spans 13 amino acids. The V end lost 0 bases, the J end lost 5 bases, and 8 bases lay between the germline ends. Per germline, CDR1 ENHRY and CDR2 SYGVKD. The data were obtained in a study of human T cells and chemical hapten exposure. This TCR was sampled from a woman aged 30 to 39 with alopecia areata. Some clones in this sample may be carry-over from other donors' samples. The rearrangement uses TRBV10-3 and TRBJ2-7; D gene unclear. Sequencing used whole blood, obtained in connection with sensitization to the hapten diphenylcyclopropenone (DPC). CDR3 nucleotides: TGTGCCATCAGTGAGTCAGGGTTTCACGAGCAGTACTTC. Protein sequence: CAISESGFHEQYF.